This T cell receptor (beta chain) derives from a study of regulatory T cells in long-lasting Graves disease. Study results and caveats: Persistent disease preferred TRBV28, TRBJ1-2 and TRBJ2-5; new disease, TRBV20-1 and TRBJ2-1.

Details on this clonotype: Its antigen is not known.

V lost 7 bases to trimming and J lost 3 bases; unmatched junction nucleotides: 9. CDR3 length equals 14 residues. Germline CDR1 is GTSNPN and CDR2 is SVGIG (reference sequence). Time point meaning: newly diagnosed GD, antithyroid drugs for less than 3 months. From RNA extracted from PBMCs, the TCR library was made. The TCR beta library used iRepertoire HTBI primers with Arm-PCR amplification of CDR3. TCRdb fed the multiplex PCR reads into MiXCR, producing one record per CDR3 protein. The sample holds roughly 500,000 distinct CDR3 sequences, approximately 15% seen once. The data also belong to a second study, concerning T cells in Graves' hyperthyroidism and ophthalmopathy. That source notes: Uncontrolled infection, other autoimmune disease, pregnancy or lactation excluded patients. Diagnoses were established using clinical symptoms, serum thyroxine and TRAb, thyroid ultrasound and orbital computed tomography. The model anticipated ophthalmopathy a median approximately six months pre-onset.

The receptor was isolated from a woman in her fifties or sixties with Graves disease. This material consisted of peripheral blood mononuclear cells (PBMCs), taken at new diagnosis, from a patient treated with antithyroid drugs. The gene calls are TRBV30 and TRBJ2-1, with 7 bases fitting TRBD2. The CDR3 sequence is CASHFTGGYNEQFF. The CDR3, as DNA: TGTGCCTCGCATTTCACGGGAGGCTACAATGAGCAGTTCTTC.